This T cell receptor (beta chain) appears in the sequencing data of a study of blood T cell repertoires in COVID-19. Study-level background: From the United States, Italy and Spain came samples of acute and convalescent COVID-19. PBMCs, B-cell-depleted T cells, or T cells were the source of the cDNA or gDNA that made up the material.

Per the study methods: Estimated nucleated cell counts came from reference gene primer amplification. Sequencing was performed with immunoSEQ multiplex PCR; in TCRdb, only in-frame clones are kept and a portion is missing. Clonal size and the V and J genes are those of that table, whereas D and trimming came from the DNA. The data show around 270,000 clones, less than 90% seen once. The V end was cut by 3 bases, the J end by 3 bases, with 13 bases between. The length of the CDR3 is 14 residues. Germline CDR1 reads SGHTS; CDR2 reads YDEGEE. The genes are TRBV5-8 and TRBJ2-7, with a weak D call TRBD1 (5 bases). The TCR was taken from a man between 25 and 39 years old with active or convalescent COVID-19. Sequencing input: peripheral blood. In DNA form, the CDR3 reads TGTGCCAGCAGCTGGTCGACAGTCCTCTACGAGCAGTACTTC. Translated: CASSWSTVLYEQYF.